Below, 8 T cell receptor beta chains from the same sample are listed, as sequenced in a study of identical twins. Via MiXCR, TCRdb re-called the 5' RACE reads, giving one row per CDR3 protein. Counted here are 260,000 or so distinct CDR3 sequences, 6% to 8.5% occurring once; the ten biggest clones make up over 5%. The same specimen was also included in a second study, on yellow fever vaccine responses in identical twins.

Sequencing was carried out using CD8+ T cells sorted from blood. All receptors come from a young woman in good health.

This clonotype was observed many times. V usage is TRBV12-3 or TRBV12-4 and J usage is TRBJ2-3; TRBD1 matches 8 bases. V gave up 6 bases and J gave up 2 bases; unmatched junction bases: 10. CDR3 length equals 16 residues. CDR3 sequence reads: CASRSDRDRNTDTQYF. The CDR3 DNA is TGTGCCAGCAGATCCGACAGGGACAGGAACACAGATACGCAGTATTTT.

This clonotype was seen many times. The chain is built from TRBV7-9 and TRBJ2-3; D unresolved. Trimming removed 4 bases at V and 1 base at J, with 9 bases between. This CDR3 contains 14 residues. Germline V gene sequence: CDR1 SEHNR, CDR2 FQNEAQ (reference sequence). DNA for the CDR3: TGTGCCAGCAGCTGGGCGGATGGCACAGATACGCAGTATTTT. Its protein product is CASSWADGTDTQYF. The full variable domain, with the rest looked up from reference TRBV7-9 and TRBJ2-3, is DTGVSQNPRHKITKRGQNVTFRCDPISEHNRLYWYRQTLGQGPEFLTYFQNEAQLEKSRLLSDRFSAERPKGSFSTLEIQRTEQGDSAMYLCASSWADGTDTQYFGPGTRLTVL.

This clonotype has a handful of counts. This chain uses TRBV7-9 with TRBJ2-1, with 14 nucleotides matching TRBD2. The CDR3 is made up of 13 amino acids. CDR1 and CDR2 from the germline V gene are SEHNR and FQNEAQ (reference sequence). The trim removed 10 bases at V and 9 bases at J, leaving 5 bases unmatched. CDR3 protein: CAKGLAGDTEQFF. The CDR3 bases are TGTGCCAAGGGACTAGCGGGAGATACTGAGCAGTTCTTC.

This clonotype came up many times. V usage is TRBV4-1 and J usage is TRBJ2-3, with 10 bases matching TRBD2. Germline lookup yields CDR1 MGHRA and CDR2 YSYEKL. The CDR3 covers 17 residues. Trimming cost V 0 bases and J 2 bases; bases outside gene matches: 5. The DNA of the CDR3 is TGCGCCAGCAGCCAAGATGGCCTAGCGGGGGTCACAGATACGCAGTATTTT. Amino acids: CASSQDGLAGVTDTQYF.

Only a few counts were recorded for this clonotype. The genes are TRBV12-3 or TRBV12-4 and TRBJ2-1; D not certain. With 3 bases removed from V and 8 bases from J, the gap between germline ends came to 17 bases. The CDR3 runs 15 residues. The CDR3 DNA is TGTGCCAGCAGTTTTAGCTCCCCCGGGTCAGATGAGCAGTTCTTC. Amino acid sequence: CASSFSSPGSDEQFF.

The CDR3 nucleotides are TGCAGTGCTACAGTTTACACTGAAGCTTTCTTT. Translation: CSATVYTEAFF. The rearrangement links TRBV20-1 to TRBJ1-1; D gene uncertain. CDR1 is DFQATT, CDR2 SNEGSKA, per germline (reference sequence). The CDR3 totals 11 residues. The V gene lost 4 bases and the J gene lost 3 bases, with 6 bases spanning the gap.

This chain connects TRBV3-1 to TRBJ2-5; a weak D match, TRBD2 (5 bases). Germline V gene data show CDR1 as LGHDT and CDR2 as YNNKEL (reference sequence). This CDR3 has 15 amino acids. V lost 1 base to trimming and J lost 5 bases, with 14 bases between them. In DNA form, the CDR3 reads TGTGCCAGCAGCCAAGGCGCCGTCGGGGAGGAGACCCAGTACTTC. Translation: CASSQGAVGEETQYF.

The rearrangement uses TRBV12-3 or TRBV12-4 and TRBJ2-5, with D perhaps matching TRBD1 or TRBD2 (5 bases each). Trimming cost V 5 bases and J 4 bases, with 20 bases left between them. The CDR3 sequence is 16 residues long. CDR3 bases: TGTGCCAGCAGTACTATCCAATGGGCTGGGGGAGAGACCCAGTACTTC. It translates to CASSTIQWAGGETQYF.